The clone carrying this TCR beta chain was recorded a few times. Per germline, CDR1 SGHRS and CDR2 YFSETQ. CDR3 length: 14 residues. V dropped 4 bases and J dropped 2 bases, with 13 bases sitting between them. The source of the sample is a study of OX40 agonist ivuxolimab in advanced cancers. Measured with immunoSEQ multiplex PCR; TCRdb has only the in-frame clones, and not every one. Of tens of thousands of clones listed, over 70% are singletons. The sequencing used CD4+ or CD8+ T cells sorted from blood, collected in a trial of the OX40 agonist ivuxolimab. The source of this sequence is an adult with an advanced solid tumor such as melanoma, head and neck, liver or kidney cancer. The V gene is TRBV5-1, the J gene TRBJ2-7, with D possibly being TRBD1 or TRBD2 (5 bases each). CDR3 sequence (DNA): TGCGCCAGCAGCCCAGGGACGGACACCTACGAGCAGTACTTC. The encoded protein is CASSPGTDTYEQYF.